This TCR beta chain was found in a study of T cell responses to AZD1222 COVID-19 vaccine. Notes on the study in general: Within unmutated variant regions lay the reported targets of nearly half of spike-specific TCRs.

As to this clone: Its antigen remains unidentified.

The CDR3 is 12 residues long. Germline V gives CDR1 MNHNY, CDR2 SVGAGI (reference sequence). Trimming stripped 6 bases from V and 10 bases from J, with 15 bases between. Assay: immunoSEQ multiplex PCR; the TCRdb copy retains only in-frame clones and omits some. The table lists 100,000 to 150,000 clones, around 87% of them singletons. This receptor was taken from an adult in good health. Sequences were derived from peripheral blood, sampled on day 0 of AZD1222 vaccination. V and J are TRBV6-6 and TRBJ1-1, with D unresolved. In nucleotides, the CDR3 is TGTGCCAGCAGGAAAGAGCGGCTCGGAGCTTTCTTT. Translated, it gives CASRKERLGAFF.